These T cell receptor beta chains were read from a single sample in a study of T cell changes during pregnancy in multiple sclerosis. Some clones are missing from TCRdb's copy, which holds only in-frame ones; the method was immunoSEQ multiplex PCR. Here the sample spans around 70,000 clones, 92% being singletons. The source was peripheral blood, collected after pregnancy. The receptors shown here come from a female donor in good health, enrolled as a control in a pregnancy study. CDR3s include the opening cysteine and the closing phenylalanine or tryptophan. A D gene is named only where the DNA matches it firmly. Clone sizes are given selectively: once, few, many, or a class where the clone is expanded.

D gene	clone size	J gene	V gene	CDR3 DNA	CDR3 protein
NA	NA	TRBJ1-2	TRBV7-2	TGTGCCAGCAGCGTGGACAGAAACTATGGCTACACCTTC	CASSVDRNYGYTF
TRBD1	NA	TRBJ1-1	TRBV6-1	TGTGCCAGCAGGTCAGGGGGCAACACTGAAGCTTTCTTT	CASRSGGNTEAFF
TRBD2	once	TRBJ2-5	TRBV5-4	TGTGCCAGCAGCTTGGCTCTAGCGGGAGCGGAGACCCAGTACTTC	CASSLALAGAETQYF
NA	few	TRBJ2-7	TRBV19	TGTGCCAGTAGTGGGGTTGAGGGTTACGAGCAGTACTTC	CASSGVEGYEQYF
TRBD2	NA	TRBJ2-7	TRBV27	TGTGCCAGCTCCTCTAGCGGGTCGTACGAGCAGTACTTC	CASSSSGSYEQYF
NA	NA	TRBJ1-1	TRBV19	TGTGCCAGTAGTATAGGAGGCGGAAACACTGAAGCTTTCTTT	CASSIGGGNTEAFF
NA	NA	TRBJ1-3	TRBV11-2	TGTGCCAGCAGGGAGACAGAATCTGGAAACACCATATATTTT	CASRETESGNTIYF
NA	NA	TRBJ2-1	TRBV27	TGTGCCAGCGGTCATCAGAGGGTAGGTTACAATGAGCAGTTCTTC	CASGHQRVGYNEQFF
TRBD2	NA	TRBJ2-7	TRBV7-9	TGTGCCAGCAGCTTTGGCCGGGACTACCCCTCCTACGAGCAGTACTTC	CASSFGRDYPSYEQYF
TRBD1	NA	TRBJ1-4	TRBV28	TGTGCCAGCAGAAAACAGGGGTCTAATGAAAAACTGTTTTTT	CASRKQGSNEKLFF
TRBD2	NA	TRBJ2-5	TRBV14	TGTGCCAGCAGCCAAGCGGGAGGGGGAAAGACCCAGTACTTC	CASSQAGGGKTQYF
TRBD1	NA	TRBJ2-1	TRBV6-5	TGTGCCAGCAGTTACTCGGACAGGTACAATGAGCAGTTCTTC	CASSYSDRYNEQFF
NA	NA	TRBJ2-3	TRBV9	TGTGCCAGCAGCCCCGGTCCTGGCACAGATACGCAGTATTTT	CASSPGPGTDTQYF
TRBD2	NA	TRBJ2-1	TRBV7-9	TGTGCCAGCAGCTTAACCGCACTAGCGGGTTACGGTGAGCAGTTCTTC	CASSLTALAGYGEQFF
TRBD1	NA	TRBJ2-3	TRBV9	TGTGCCAGCAGCGTATTTGACAGGGGTGTAAAGGGCACAGATACGCAGTATTTT	CASSVFDRGVKGTDTQYF
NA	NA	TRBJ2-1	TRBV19	TGTGCCAGTAGCTTACTAACCCATACTGAGCAGTTCTTC	CASSLLTHTEQFF
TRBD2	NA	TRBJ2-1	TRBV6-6	TGTGCCAGCGGCTCCGTCGGGACTAGCGCCTACAATGAGCAGTTCTTC	CASGSVGTSAYNEQFF
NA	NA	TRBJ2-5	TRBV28	TGTGCCAGCACCAAAGGGAGGGGGGACGCGGAGACCCAGTACTTC	CASTKGRGDAETQYF
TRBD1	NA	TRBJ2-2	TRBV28	TGTGCCAGCGTCGACGGGACAGGCGTAACCGGGGAGCTGTTTTTT	CASVDGTGVTGELFF
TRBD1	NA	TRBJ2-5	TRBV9	TGTGCCAGCAGCGGTAGACAGGGGGCAGGAGAGACCCAGTACTTC	CASSGRQGAGETQYF
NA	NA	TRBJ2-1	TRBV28	TGTGCCAGCAGTTTATTCGAGATCTACAATGAGCAGTTCTTC	CASSLFEIYNEQFF
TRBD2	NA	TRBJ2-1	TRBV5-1	TGCGCCAGCAGCCCCGGGACTACTTCGTACAATGAGCAGTTCTTC	CASSPGTTSYNEQFF
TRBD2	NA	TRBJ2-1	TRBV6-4	TGTGCCAGCAGTGACTTCGCGGGGGGCCCCCAGTTCTTC	CASSDFAGGPQFF
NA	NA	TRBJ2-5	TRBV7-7	TGTGCCAGCAGCTTGTGGTGGGCGGAGACCCAGTACTTC	CASSLWWAETQYF
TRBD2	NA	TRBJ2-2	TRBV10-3	TGTGCCATCAGGAGCGGGGGGAACACCGGGGAGCTGTTTTTT	CAIRSGGNTGELFF
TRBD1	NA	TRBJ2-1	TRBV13	TGTGCCAGCAGCCCCTCGTCCCGGGACAGGGTTTGGTCCTACAATGAGCAGTTCTTC	CASSPSSRDRVWSYNEQFF
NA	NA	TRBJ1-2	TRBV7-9	TGTGCCAGCAGCTTGGAGGCCCAATATGGCTACACCTTC	CASSLEAQYGYTF
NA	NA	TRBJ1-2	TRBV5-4	TGTGCCAGCAGCTTCGGTTATAACTATGGCTACACCTTC	CASSFGYNYGYTF
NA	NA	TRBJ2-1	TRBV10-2	TGCGCCATCGCGACTAGCTACAATGAGCAGTTCTTC	CAIATSYNEQFF
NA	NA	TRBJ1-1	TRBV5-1	TGCGCCAGCGGCGGGGACCCTCAGAACACTGAAGCTTTCTTT	CASGGDPQNTEAFF
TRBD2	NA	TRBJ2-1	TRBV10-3	TGTGCCATCAGTGGGGGTGGCGGGAGGGCCAACAATGAGCAGTTCTTC	CAISGGGGRANNEQFF
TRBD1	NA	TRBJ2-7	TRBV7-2	TGTGCCAGCAGCCGGGACAGGGGTAACTACGAGCAGTACTTC	CASSRDRGNYEQYF
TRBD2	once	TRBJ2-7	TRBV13	TGTGCCAGCAGCGACCGGACTAGCGGTCCCTACGAGCAGTACTTC	CASSDRTSGPYEQYF
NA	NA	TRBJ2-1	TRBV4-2	TGTGCCAGCAACGGAGGGGGCCACAATGAGCAGTTCTTC	CASNGGGHNEQFF